This T cell receptor (beta chain) was profiled in a study of early T cells in non-severe SARS-CoV-2 infection. Study details: From unsorted whole blood, bulk RNA was sequenced, and the chains remained unpaired.

The CDR3 runs 13 residues. The ends lost 6 bases at V and 6 bases at J; junction bases unmatched: 5. This clonotype turned up a few times. Its cognate antigen is unknown. The study, taken as a whole, reports: Using VDJdb, the matching emphasized anti-spike CD8 responses while missing private and CD4 specificities.

Attachment of unique molecular identifiers to individual cDNA molecules was performed. TCRdb ran MiXCR on the 5' RACE reads and lists one entry per CDR3 protein. The repertoire holds approximately 34,000 distinct CDR3 sequences, 7.9% seen once, with 9.5% to 15% in the top ten. The chain uses TRBV12-3 or TRBV12-4 and TRBJ2-5, with 9 bases lining up with TRBD2. Sample: whole blood, taken at baseline. The source is an adult who was a healthcare worker with PCR-confirmed SARS-CoV-2 infection or an uninfected control (not recorded which). In nucleotides, the CDR3 is TGTGCCAGCAGCGAGGGACTAGCTAAGACCCAGTACTTC. Translating gives CASSEGLAKTQYF.